This T cell receptor beta chain was identified during a study of blood T cell repertoires in COVID-19. Libraries were prepared by immunoSEQ multiplex PCR; TCRdb keeps only in-frame clonotypes and omits some of them. This table holds more than 200,000 clones, approximately 86% found once. The CDR3 has 16 amino acids. Germline V lookup: CDR1 SGDLS, CDR2 YYNGEE. The V and J ends lost 3 bases and 2 bases, in that order; junction bases with no gene match: 5. V is TRBV9 and J is TRBJ2-2; TRBD2 matches at 9 bases. This clonotype originated in a man aged 25-45 years with active or convalescent COVID-19. Specimen: peripheral blood. CDR3 in amino acids: CASSALAGINTGELFF. In nucleotides, the CDR3 is TGTGCCAGCAGCGCGCTAGCGGGAATTAACACCGGGGAGCTGTTTTTT.